This T cell receptor (beta chain) is from a study of T cell repertoires in cytomegalovirus infection. Turning to the study itself: CMV infection plus the matching HLA type was flagged by public TCR beta signatures. Overall study findings and caveats: Totalled public TCR beta family frequency picked out people who carried CMV plus the relevant HLA. It was HLA-C-restricted CMV-specific TCR beta clonotypes that dominated the response ex vivo.

TCRdb redid the calling of the reads with MiXCR, one entry per CDR3 protein. This table holds about 180,000 distinct CDR3 sequences, about a sixth found once. The V end lost 6 bases, the J end lost 6 bases, and 20 bases lay between the germline ends. The CDR3 sequence is 16 residues long. The germline V gene has CDR1 MNHEY and CDR2 SVGEGT. This clonotype was found many times. Its cognate antigen is unknown. The chain is built from TRBV6-2 or TRBV6-3 and TRBJ2-2; D may be TRBD2 (5 bases). Sequenced: CD8+ T cells from PBMCs. The sequence was collected from a human donor in good health (CMV status not recorded). Some clones in this sample may be carry-over from other donors' samples. The CDR3 DNA reads TGTGCCAGCAGCCCCGCGGTGGATTTGGGAGCCGGGGAGCTGTTTTTT. The encoded protein is CASSPAVDLGAGELFF.